This T cell receptor (beta chain) emerged from a study of blood T cell repertoires in COVID-19. For the study at large: Sources were T cells, B-cell-depleted T cells, or PBMCs; the material itself was cDNA or gDNA.

TCRdb's table, derived via immunoSEQ multiplex PCR, lists solely in-frame clones and lacks some. Of 120,000 to 150,000 clones listed, around 85% are singletons. Enrolled during active infection, Seattle patients were then followed longitudinally. The source of this sequence is a woman in her sixties with COVID-19, enrolled during active disease. Input material: peripheral blood.

Written as DNA, the CDR3 is TGCGCCAGCAGCTTGGGGGCAGGGTCCTGGGCTTTCTTT. Its protein product is CASSLGAGSWAFF. The rearrangement joins TRBV5-1 to TRBJ1-1, with D possibly TRBD1 on 5 matching bases. Germline values: CDR1 SGHRS, CDR2 YFSETQ. V lost 0 bases and J lost 11, with 14 bases in between. The CDR3 is 13 residues long.